These T cell receptor beta chains were read from a single sample in a study of regulatory T cells in long-lasting Graves disease. One entry per CDR3 protein results from TCRdb running MiXCR on the multiplex PCR reads. The sample lists about 440,000 distinct CDR3 sequences; about 16% were seen once. The same specimen was also included in a second study, on T cells in Graves' hyperthyroidism and ophthalmopathy.

The sample was peripheral blood mononuclear cells (PBMCs), taken at new diagnosis, from a patient treated with antithyroid drugs. These receptors all come from a woman aged 25 to 39 with Graves disease. Each CDR3 is given with its conserved first and last residue. D genes are given only for firm matches. Clone size is not always given. Where it is, it says once, few, many or a class for expanded clones.

j_gene: TRBJ1-2; abundance: many; v_gene: TRBV11-2; d_gene: -; len: 13; CDR3aa: CASSYRDKSGYTF; CDR3nt: TGCGCCAGCAGCTACCGGGACAAGAGTGGCTACACCTTC
j_gene: TRBJ2-1; abundance: many; v_gene: TRBV18; d_gene: TRBD2; len: 16; CDR3aa: CASSLNSGSSYNEQFF; CDR3nt: TGTGCCAGCTCACTCAATAGCGGGAGCTCCTACAATGAGCAGTTCTTC
j_gene: TRBJ2-2; abundance: many; v_gene: TRBV24-1; d_gene: -; len: 17; CDR3aa: CATRNRGPDANTGELFF; CDR3nt: TGTGCCACTCGAAACCGGGGACCAGATGCGAACACCGGGGAGCTGTTTTTT
j_gene: TRBJ2-5; abundance: -; v_gene: TRBV10-3; d_gene: TRBD2; len: 14; CDR3aa: CASETSGRGETQYF; CDR3nt: TGTGCCTCTGAGACTAGCGGGAGAGGGGAGACCCAGTACTTC
j_gene: TRBJ2-1; abundance: many; v_gene: TRBV27; d_gene: -; len: 15; CDR3aa: CASRSLGGGINEQFF; CDR3nt: TGTGCCAGCCGCAGTTTAGGTGGCGGGATCAATGAGCAGTTCTTC
j_gene: TRBJ1-1; abundance: many; v_gene: TRBV11-1; d_gene: TRBD1; len: 14; CDR3aa: CASSRGQGALEAFF; CDR3nt: TGTGCCAGCAGCCGGGGACAGGGGGCTCTGGAAGCTTTCTTT
j_gene: TRBJ2-2; abundance: -; v_gene: TRBV9; d_gene: -; len: 15; CDR3aa: CASTPQALNTGELFF; CDR3nt: TGTGCCAGCACCCCGCAAGCGTTGAACACCGGGGAGCTGTTTTTT
j_gene: TRBJ2-5; abundance: many; v_gene: TRBV28; d_gene: TRBD2; len: 18; CDR3aa: CASSLFTGLAGGKQTQYF; CDR3nt: TGTGCCAGCAGTTTATTTACGGGACTAGCGGGAGGGAAACAGACCCAGTACTTC
j_gene: TRBJ2-5; abundance: few; v_gene: TRBV28; d_gene: -; len: 14; CDR3aa: CASSLGGRFETQYF; CDR3nt: TGTGCCAGCAGTTTGGGGGGGCGCTTTGAGACCCAGTACTTC
j_gene: TRBJ2-3; abundance: -; v_gene: TRBV28; d_gene: -; len: 13; CDR3aa: CASSLQTPDTQYF; CDR3nt: TGTGCCAGCAGTCTTCAGACCCCAGATACGCAGTATTTT
j_gene: TRBJ2-7; abundance: many; v_gene: TRBV12-3/TRBV12-4; d_gene: -; len: 14; CDR3aa: CASSPGRRSYEQYF; CDR3nt: TGTGCCAGCAGCCCCGGACGTCGATCCTACGAGCAGTACTTC
j_gene: TRBJ1-1; abundance: few; v_gene: TRBV5-4; d_gene: -; len: 15; CDR3aa: CASSLDPRGDTEAFF; CDR3nt: TGTGCCAGCAGCTTGGACCCCCGGGGGGACACTGAAGCTTTCTTT
j_gene: TRBJ1-1; abundance: -; v_gene: TRBV28; d_gene: -; len: 15; CDR3aa: CASSPSPGANTEAFF; CDR3nt: TGTGCCAGCAGTCCTTCCCCCGGGGCCAACACTGAAGCTTTCTTT
j_gene: TRBJ1-5; abundance: many; v_gene: TRBV6-1; d_gene: -; len: 13; CDR3aa: CASSQKNNQPQHF; CDR3nt: TGTGCCAGCAGTCAGAAAAACAATCAGCCCCAGCATTTT
j_gene: TRBJ2-7; abundance: few; v_gene: TRBV11-2; d_gene: TRBD2; len: 16; CDR3aa: CASSPGTREDEYEQYF; CDR3nt: TGTGCCAGCAGCCCCGGGACTAGGGAGGATGAATACGAGCAGTACTTC
j_gene: TRBJ2-5; abundance: -; v_gene: TRBV7-2; d_gene: -; len: 15; CDR3aa: CASSVAPLAAETQYF; CDR3nt: TGTGCCAGCAGCGTAGCGCCACTAGCCGCGGAGACCCAGTACTTC